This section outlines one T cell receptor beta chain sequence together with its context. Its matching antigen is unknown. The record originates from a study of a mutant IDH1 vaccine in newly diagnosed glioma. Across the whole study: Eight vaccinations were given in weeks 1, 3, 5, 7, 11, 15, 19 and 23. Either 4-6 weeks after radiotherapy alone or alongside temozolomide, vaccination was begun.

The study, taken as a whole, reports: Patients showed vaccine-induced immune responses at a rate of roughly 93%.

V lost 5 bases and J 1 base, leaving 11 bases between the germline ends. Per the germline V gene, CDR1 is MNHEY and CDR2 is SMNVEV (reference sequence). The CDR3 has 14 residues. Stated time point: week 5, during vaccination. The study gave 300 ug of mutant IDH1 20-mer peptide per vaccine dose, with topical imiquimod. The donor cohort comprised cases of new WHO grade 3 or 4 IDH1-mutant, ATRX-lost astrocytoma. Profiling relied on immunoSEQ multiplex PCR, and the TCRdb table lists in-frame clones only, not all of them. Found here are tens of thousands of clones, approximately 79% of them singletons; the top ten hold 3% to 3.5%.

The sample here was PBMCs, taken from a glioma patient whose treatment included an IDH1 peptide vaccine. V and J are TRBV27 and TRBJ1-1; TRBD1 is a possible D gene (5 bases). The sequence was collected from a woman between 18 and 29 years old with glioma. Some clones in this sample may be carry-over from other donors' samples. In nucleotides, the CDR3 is TGTGCCAGCAGTCCCGGGACCGCGAACACTGAAGCTTTCTTT. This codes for CASSPGTANTEAFF.